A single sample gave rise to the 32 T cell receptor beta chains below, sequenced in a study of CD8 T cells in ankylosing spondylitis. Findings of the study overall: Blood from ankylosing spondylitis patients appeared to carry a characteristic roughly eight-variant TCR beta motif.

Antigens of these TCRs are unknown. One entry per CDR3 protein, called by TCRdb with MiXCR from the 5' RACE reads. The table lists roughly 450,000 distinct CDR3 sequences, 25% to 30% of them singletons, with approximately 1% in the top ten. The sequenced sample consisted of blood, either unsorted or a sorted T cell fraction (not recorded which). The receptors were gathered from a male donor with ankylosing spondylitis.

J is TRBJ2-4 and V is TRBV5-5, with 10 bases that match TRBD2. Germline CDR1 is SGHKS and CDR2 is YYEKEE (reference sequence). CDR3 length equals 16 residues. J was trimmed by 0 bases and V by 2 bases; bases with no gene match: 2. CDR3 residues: CASSFKREGAKNIQYF. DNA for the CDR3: TGTGCCAGCAGCTTTAAGCGGGAGGGAGCCAAAAACATTCAGTACTTC.

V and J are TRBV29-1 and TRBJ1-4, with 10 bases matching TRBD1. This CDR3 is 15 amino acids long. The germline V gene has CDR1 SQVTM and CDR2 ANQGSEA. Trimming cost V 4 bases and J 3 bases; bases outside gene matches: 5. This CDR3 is CSVVGQGSSNEKLFF. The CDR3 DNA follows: TGCAGCGTTGTGGGACAGGGGTCCTCTAATGAAAAACTGTTTTTT.

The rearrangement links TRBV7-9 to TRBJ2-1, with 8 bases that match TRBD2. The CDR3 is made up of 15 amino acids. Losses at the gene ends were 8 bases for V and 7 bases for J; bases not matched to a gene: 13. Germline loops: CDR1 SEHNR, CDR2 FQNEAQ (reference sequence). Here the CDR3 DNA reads TGTGCCAGCGCAGGGCTAGCGGGTTTTGAGAATGAGCAGTTCTTC. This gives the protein CASAGLAGFENEQFF.

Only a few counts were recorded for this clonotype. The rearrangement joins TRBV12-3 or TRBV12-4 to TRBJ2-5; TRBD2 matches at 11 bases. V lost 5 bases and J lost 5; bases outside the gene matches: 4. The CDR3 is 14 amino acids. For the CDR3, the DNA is TGTGCCAGCAGTCCTAGCGGGAGGTTCGAGACCCAGTACTTC. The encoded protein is CASSPSGRFETQYF.

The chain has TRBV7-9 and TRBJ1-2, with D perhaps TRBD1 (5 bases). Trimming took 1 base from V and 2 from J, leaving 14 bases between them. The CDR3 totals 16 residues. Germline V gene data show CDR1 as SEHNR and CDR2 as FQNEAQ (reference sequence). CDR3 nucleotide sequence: TGTGCCAGCAGCTTAGAAGGCGGCAGGGCGAACTATGGCTACACCTTC. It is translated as CASSLEGGRANYGYTF.

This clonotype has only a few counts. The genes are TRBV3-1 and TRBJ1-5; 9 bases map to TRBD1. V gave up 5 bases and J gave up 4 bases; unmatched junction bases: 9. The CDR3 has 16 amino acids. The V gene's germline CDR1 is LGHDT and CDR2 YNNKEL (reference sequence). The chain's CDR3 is CASSSSSGTGNQPQHF. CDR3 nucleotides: TGTGCCAGCAGCTCATCATCCGGGACAGGGAATCAGCCCCAGCATTTT.

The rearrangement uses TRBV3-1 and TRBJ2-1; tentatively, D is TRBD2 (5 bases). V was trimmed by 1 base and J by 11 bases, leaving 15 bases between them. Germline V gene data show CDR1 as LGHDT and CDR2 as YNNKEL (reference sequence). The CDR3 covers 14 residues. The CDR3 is CASSQAGRGSQQFF. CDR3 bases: TGTGCCAGCAGCCAAGCAGGAAGAGGGAGTCAGCAGTTCTTC.

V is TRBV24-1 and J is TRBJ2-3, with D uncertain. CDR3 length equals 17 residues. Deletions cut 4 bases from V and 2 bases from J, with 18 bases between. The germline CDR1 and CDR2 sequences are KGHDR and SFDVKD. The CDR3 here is CATSDPATPDPTDTQYF. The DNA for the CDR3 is TGTGCCACCAGTGACCCCGCGACCCCCGACCCCACAGATACGCAGTATTTT.

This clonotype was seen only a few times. CDR3 DNA sequence: TGTGCCATCAGGGCCGCACAGGGGGACAATGAGCAGTTCTTC. Translating it yields CAIRAAQGDNEQFF. The gene calls are TRBV10-3 and TRBJ2-1; 8 bases align to TRBD1. With V trimmed by 6 bases and J by 5 bases, 6 bases remained unmatched. Germline assignment: CDR1 ENHRY and CDR2 SYGVKD. There are 14 residues in the CDR3.

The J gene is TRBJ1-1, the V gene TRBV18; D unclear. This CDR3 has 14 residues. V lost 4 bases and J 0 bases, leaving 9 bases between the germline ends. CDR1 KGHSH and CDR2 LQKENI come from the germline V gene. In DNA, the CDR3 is TGTGCCAGCTCACATGAGCTAATGAACACTGAAGCTTTCTTT. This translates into CASSHELMNTEAFF.

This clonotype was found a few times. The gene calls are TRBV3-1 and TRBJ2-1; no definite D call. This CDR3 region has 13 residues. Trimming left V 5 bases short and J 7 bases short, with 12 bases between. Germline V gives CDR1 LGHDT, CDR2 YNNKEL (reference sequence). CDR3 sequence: CASSASDQNEQFF. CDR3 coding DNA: TGTGCCAGCAGCGCCAGTGATCAAAATGAGCAGTTCTTC.

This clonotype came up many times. This chain's CDR3 is CASSSTGLTEAFF. CDR3 sequence (DNA): TGTGCCAGCAGTTCCACTGGTCTCACTGAAGCTTTCTTT. The chain joins TRBV12-3 or TRBV12-4 to TRBJ1-1; no definite D call. This CDR3 region has 13 residues. Trimming took 4 bases from V and 4 from J, leaving 10 bases between them.

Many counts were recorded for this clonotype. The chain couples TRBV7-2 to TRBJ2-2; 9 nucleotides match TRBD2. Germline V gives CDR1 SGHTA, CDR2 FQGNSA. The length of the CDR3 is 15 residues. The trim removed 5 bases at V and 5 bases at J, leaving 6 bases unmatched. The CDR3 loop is CASSVYSGSTGELFF. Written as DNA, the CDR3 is TGTGCCAGCAGCGTTTATAGCGGGAGTACCGGGGAGCTGTTTTTT.

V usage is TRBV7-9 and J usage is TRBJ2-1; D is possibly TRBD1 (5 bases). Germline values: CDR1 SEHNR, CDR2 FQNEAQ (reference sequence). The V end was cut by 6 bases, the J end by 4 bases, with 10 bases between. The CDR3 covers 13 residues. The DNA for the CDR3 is TGTGCCAGCAGGTTTCAGGGATACAATGAGCAGTTCTTC. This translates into CASRFQGYNEQFF.

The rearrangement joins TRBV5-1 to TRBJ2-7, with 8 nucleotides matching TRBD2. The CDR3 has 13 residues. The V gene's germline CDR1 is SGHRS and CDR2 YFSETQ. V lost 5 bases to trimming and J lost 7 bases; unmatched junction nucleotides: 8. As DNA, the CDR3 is TGCGCCAGCAGTCCTAGCGGGTTGATTGAGCAGTACTTC. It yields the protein CASSPSGLIEQYF.

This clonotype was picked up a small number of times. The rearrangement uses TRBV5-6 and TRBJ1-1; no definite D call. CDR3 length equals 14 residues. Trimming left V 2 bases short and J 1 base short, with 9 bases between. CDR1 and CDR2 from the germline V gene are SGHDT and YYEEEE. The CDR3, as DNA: TGTGCCAGCAGCTTTGCAGGCCGGAACACTGAAGCTTTCTTT. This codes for CASSFAGRNTEAFF. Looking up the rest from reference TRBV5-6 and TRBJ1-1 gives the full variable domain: DAGVTQSPTHLIKTRGQQVTLRCSPKSGHDTVSWYQQALGQGPQFIFQYYEEEERQRGNFPDRFSGHQFPNYSSELNVNALLLGDSALYLCASSFAGRNTEAFFGQGTRLTVV.

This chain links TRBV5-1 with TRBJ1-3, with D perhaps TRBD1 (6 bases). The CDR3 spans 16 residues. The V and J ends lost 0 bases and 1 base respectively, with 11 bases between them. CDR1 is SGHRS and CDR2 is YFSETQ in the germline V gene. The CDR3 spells CASSLDRANSGNTIYF. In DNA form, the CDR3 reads TGCGCCAGCAGCTTGGACAGGGCAAATTCTGGAAACACCATATATTTT.

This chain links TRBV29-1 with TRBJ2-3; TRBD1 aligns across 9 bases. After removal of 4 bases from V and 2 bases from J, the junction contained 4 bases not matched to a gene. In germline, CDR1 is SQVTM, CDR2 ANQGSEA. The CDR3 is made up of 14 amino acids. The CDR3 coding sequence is TGCAGCGTTGCCGGACAGGGGCTCACAGATACGCAGTATTTT. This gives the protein CSVAGQGLTDTQYF.

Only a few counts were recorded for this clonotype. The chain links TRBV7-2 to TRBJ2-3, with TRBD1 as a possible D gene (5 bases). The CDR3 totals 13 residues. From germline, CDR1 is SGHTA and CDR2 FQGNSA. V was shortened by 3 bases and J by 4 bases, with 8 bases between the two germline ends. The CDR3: CASSFQGSDTQYF. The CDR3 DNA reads TGTGCCAGCAGCTTTCAGGGTTCAGATACGCAGTATTTT.

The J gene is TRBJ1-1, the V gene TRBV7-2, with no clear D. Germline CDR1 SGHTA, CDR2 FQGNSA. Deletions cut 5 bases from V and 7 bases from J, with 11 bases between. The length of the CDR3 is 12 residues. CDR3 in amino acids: CASSRREGEAFF. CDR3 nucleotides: TGTGCCAGCAGCCGGCGGGAAGGTGAAGCTTTCTTT. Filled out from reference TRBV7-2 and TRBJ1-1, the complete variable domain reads GAGVSQSPSNKVTEKGKDVELRCDPISGHTALYWYRQSLGQGLEFLIYFQGNSAPDKSGLPSDRFSAERTGGSVSTLTIQRTQQEDSAVYLCASSRREGEAFFGQGTRLTVV.

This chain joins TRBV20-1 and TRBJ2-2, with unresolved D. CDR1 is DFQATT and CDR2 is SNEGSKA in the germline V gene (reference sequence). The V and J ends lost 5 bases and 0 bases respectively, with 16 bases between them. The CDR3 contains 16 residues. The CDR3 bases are TGCAGTGCTCCTCGGAGAGACAACGCGAACACCGGGGAGCTGTTTTTT. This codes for CSAPRRDNANTGELFF.

The CDR3 sequence is CASSTEPRTDTEAFF. In DNA, the CDR3 is TGTGCCAGCAGCACGGAGCCTCGGACGGACACTGAAGCTTTCTTT. V is TRBV9 and J is TRBJ1-1; D not resolved. The CDR3 totals 15 residues. CDR1 and CDR2 from the germline V gene are SGDLS and YYNGEE. Between the trimmed V and J ends, which lost 4 bases and 3 bases, there was a span of 16 bases. The variable domain in full, with the rest retrieved from reference TRBV9 and TRBJ1-1, is DSGVTQTPKHLITATGQRVTLRCSPRSGDLSVYWYQQSLDQGLQFLIQYYNGEERAKGNILERFSAQQFPDLHSELNLSSLELGDSALYFCASSTEPRTDTEAFFGQGTRLTVV.

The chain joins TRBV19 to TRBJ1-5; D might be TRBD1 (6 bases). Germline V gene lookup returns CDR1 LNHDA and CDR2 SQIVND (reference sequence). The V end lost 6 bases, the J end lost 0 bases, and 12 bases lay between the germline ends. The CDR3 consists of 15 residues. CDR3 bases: TGTGCCAGTAGACACGGGACATTTAGCAATCAGCCCCAGCATTTT. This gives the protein CASRHGTFSNQPQHF.

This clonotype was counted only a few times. The CDR3 DNA sequence: TGTGCCATACGGACTGGGAACACTGAAGCTTTCTTT. Amino acids: CAIRTGNTEAFF. The rearrangement uses TRBV10-3 and TRBJ1-1; D gene ambiguous. This CDR3 is 12 amino acids long. The V gene lost 9 bases and the J gene lost 1 base, with 9 bases spanning the gap. CDR1 and CDR2 from the germline V gene are ENHRY and SYGVKD.

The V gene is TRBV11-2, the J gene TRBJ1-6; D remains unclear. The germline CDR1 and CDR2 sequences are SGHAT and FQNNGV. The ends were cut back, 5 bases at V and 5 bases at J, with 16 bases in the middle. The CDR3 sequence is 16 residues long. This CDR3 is CASSPDGRLNNSPLHF. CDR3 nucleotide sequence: TGTGCCAGCAGCCCAGACGGGAGATTAAATAATTCACCCCTCCACTTT.

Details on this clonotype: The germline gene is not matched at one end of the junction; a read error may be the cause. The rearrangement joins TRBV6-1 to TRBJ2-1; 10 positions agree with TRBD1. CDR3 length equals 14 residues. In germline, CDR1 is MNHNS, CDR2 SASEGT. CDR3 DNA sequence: TGTGCCAGCAGTGCTACCGGGACAGGGGCCCTACCTCTCTTC. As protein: CASSATGTGALPLF.

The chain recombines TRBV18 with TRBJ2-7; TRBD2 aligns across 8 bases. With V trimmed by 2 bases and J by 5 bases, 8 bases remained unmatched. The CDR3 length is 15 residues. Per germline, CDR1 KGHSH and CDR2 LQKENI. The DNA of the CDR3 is TGTGCCAGCTCACCAAGAAAAGCGGGAGCTGACGAGCAGTACTTC. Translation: CASSPRKAGADEQYF.

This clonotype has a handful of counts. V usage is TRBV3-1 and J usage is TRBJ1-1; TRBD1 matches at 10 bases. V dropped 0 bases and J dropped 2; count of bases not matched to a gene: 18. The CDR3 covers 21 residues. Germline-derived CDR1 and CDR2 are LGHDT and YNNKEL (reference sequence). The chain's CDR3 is CASSQERDRPGQGTRNTEAFF. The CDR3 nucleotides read TGTGCCAGCAGCCAAGAAAGGGACAGACCGGGACAGGGGACCAGAAACACTGAAGCTTTCTTT. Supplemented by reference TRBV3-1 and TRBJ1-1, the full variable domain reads DTAVSQTPKYLVTQMGNDKSIKCEQNLGHDTMYWYKQDSKKFLKIMFSYNNKELIINETVPNRFSPKSPDKAHLNLHINSLELGDSAVYFCASSQERDRPGQGTRNTEAFFGQGTRLTVV.

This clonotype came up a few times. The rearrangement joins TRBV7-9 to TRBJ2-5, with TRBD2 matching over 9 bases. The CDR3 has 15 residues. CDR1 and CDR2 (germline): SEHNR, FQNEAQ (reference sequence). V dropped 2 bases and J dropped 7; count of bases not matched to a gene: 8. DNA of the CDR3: TGTGCCAGCAGCTTACTGGTAGCGGGAGCGGGGACCCAGTACTTC. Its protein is CASSLLVAGAGTQYF.

The CDR3 sequence is CASSLWASDGYEQYF. In DNA form, the CDR3 reads TGTGCCAGCAGCTTATGGGCTAGCGATGGCTACGAGCAGTACTTC. The V gene is TRBV7-9, the J gene TRBJ2-7; possibly TRBD2 for D (6 bases). There are 15 residues in the CDR3. Trimming stripped 2 bases from V and 3 bases from J, with 14 bases between. Germline V gene lookup returns CDR1 SEHNR and CDR2 FQNEAQ (reference sequence).

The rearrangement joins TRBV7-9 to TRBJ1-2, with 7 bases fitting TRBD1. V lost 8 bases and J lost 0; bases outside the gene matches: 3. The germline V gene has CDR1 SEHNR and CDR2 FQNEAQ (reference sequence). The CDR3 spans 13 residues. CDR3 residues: CASGTDTNYGYTF. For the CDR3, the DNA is TGTGCCAGCGGGACAGATACTAACTATGGCTACACCTTC. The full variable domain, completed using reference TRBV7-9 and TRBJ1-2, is DTGVSQNPRHKITKRGQNVTFRCDPISEHNRLYWYRQTLGQGPEFLTYFQNEAQLEKSRLLSDRFSAERPKGSFSTLEIQRTEQGDSAMYLCASGTDTNYGYTFGSGTRLTVV.

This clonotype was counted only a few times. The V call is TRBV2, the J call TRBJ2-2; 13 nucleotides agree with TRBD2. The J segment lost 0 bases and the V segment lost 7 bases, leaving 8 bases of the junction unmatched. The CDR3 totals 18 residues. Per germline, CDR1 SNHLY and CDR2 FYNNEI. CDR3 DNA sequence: TGTGCCAGCATCCCAGGGGGACTAGCGGGACCGAACACCGGGGAGCTGTTTTTT. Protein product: CASIPGGLAGPNTGELFF. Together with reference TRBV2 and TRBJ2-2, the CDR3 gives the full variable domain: EPEVTQTPSHQVTQMGQEVILRCVPISNHLYFYWYRQILGQKVEFLVSFYNNEISEKSEIFDDQFSVERPDGSNFTLKIRSTKLEDSAMYFCASIPGGLAGPNTGELFFGEGSRLTVL.